This passage covers 9 T cell receptor beta chains from one sample sequenced in a study of cytomegalovirus exposure and HLA in healthy donors. Both 60 Vbeta primers and 13 Jbeta primers went into the PCR. Sequencing was performed with immunoSEQ multiplex PCR; in TCRdb, only in-frame clones are kept and a portion is missing. Among about 170,000 clones, roughly 73% were seen once, and the ten largest hold about 3.4%. Material for sequencing was PBMCs. The source of these receptors is a female donor in good health and CMV-seronegative.

This clone was observed once. The V and J genes are TRBV6-6 and TRBJ1-1; D perhaps matches TRBD1 (6 bases). Germline CDR1 reads MNHNY; CDR2 reads SVGAGI (reference sequence). The CDR3 has 14 residues. The ends were cut back, 7 bases at V and 11 bases at J, with 23 bases in the middle. Written as DNA, the CDR3 is TGTGCCAGCACGGAGAGGGAGGGGGGGTTTGTTGCTTTCTTT. It codes for CASTEREGGFVAFF.

Worth noting for this clone: The identical CDR3 is also encoded by other nucleotide sequences in the sample. The CDR3 sequence is CASSLGQGVTEAFF. CDR3 nucleotide sequence: TGTGCCAGCAGCTTAGGGCAGGGGGTCACTGAAGCTTTCTTT. The V gene is TRBV7-6, the J gene TRBJ1-1, with 7 bases that match TRBD1. V lost 1 base and J lost 4; bases outside the gene matches: 3. The CDR3 length is 14 residues. Germline V gene lookup returns CDR1 SGHVS and CDR2 FNYEAQ.

The V and J genes are TRBV7-9 and TRBJ2-7; possibly TRBD1 for D (5 bases). CDR1 is SEHNR and CDR2 is FQNEAQ in the germline V gene (reference sequence). The CDR3 sequence is 14 residues long. Trimming pared 3 bases from V and 3 bases from J, leaving 12 bases between. The CDR3 DNA reads as TGTGCCAGCAGCTTGGTGGGGCGCGTCTACGAGCAGTACTTC. This sequence encodes CASSLVGRVYEQYF.

The V gene is TRBV2, the J gene TRBJ2-4, with TRBD2 matching 12 bases. Trimming at V came to 4 bases and at J to 1 base, leaving 5 bases not matched to a gene. Germline-derived CDR1 and CDR2 are SNHLY and FYNNEI. This CDR3 region has 17 residues. CDR3: CASSGSSGRGAKNIQYF. In DNA, the CDR3 is TGTGCCAGCAGTGGGTCTAGCGGGAGGGGTGCCAAAAACATTCAGTACTTC.

The chain is built from TRBV27 and TRBJ2-3, with 8 bases aligning to TRBD2. Germline trimming cut 7 bases from V and 4 bases from J; bases unmatched to any gene: 13. Germline V gene data show CDR1 as MNHEY and CDR2 as SMNVEV (reference sequence). The CDR3 sequence is 16 residues long. CDR3 DNA sequence: TGTGCCAGCAATCGCGGACTAGCTGTTCGTTCAGATACGCAGTATTTT. It yields the protein CASNRGLAVRSDTQYF.

This clone came up a few times. V gene TRBV28 combines with J gene TRBJ2-1; TRBD1 matches 7 bases. The CDR3 has 14 amino acids. Per germline, CDR1 MDHEN and CDR2 SYDVKM. V lost 3 bases, J lost 7 bases, and 6 bases stayed unmatched. The CDR3 region is CASSFAGGVNEQFF. The DNA for the CDR3 is TGTGCCAGCAGTTTTGCAGGGGGAGTTAATGAGCAGTTCTTC.

The chain joins TRBV4-3 to TRBJ2-3, with 9 bases matching TRBD1. Germline CDR1 LGHNA, CDR2 YSLEER. V trimming: 0 bases; J trimming: 2 bases; junction bases outside the gene matches: 6. The CDR3 covers 17 residues. The CDR3 loop reads CASSQDGDRDTTDTQYF. CDR3 nucleotides: TGCGCCAGCAGCCAAGACGGGGACAGGGACACCACAGATACGCAGTATTTT.

Worth noting for this clone: At one end, the junction sequence differs from germline, possibly due to a read error. The same CDR3 is also encoded by other DNA sequences in this sample. This chain uses TRBV7-3 with TRBJ2-3, with TRBD2 matching 8 bases. This CDR3 has 16 amino acids. Germline V gene data show CDR1 as SGHTA and CDR2 as FQGTGA. The CDR3 spells CASSSRTSSRTDTQYF. The CDR3 nucleotides are TGTGCCAGCAGCTCCCGGACTAGCAGCCGCACAGATACACAGTATTTT.

The chain employs TRBV2 and TRBJ2-7; 7 bases map to TRBD1. J lost 1 base, V lost 7 bases, and 10 bases had no gene match. CDR3 length: 15 residues. From germline, CDR1 is SNHLY and CDR2 FYNNEI. The CDR3 DNA reads TGTGCCAGCACCGAGGGGACAGAACGATCCTACGAGCAGTACTTC. The encoded protein is CASTEGTERSYEQYF. Together with reference TRBV2 and TRBJ2-7, the CDR3 gives the full variable domain: EPEVTQTPSHQVTQMGQEVILRCVPISNHLYFYWYRQILGQKVEFLVSFYNNEISEKSEIFDDQFSVERPDGSNFTLKIRSTKLEDSAMYFCASTEGTERSYEQYFGPGTRLTVT.